This T cell receptor beta chain emerged from a study of cytomegalovirus exposure and HLA in healthy donors (dated by TCRdb to the late 2010s). As for the study more broadly: In an earlier analysis of approximately 500 of the donors, approximately 300 Gb of sequence data and roughly 100 million unique TCR beta sequences from about 179 million T cells were reported. HLA typing covered class I and class II loci at four-digit resolution. Donor age, sex, ethnicity and CMV serostatus were collected together with the repertoire data. The study combined high-throughput TCR immunosequencing, statistical association of individual TCRs with disease status, and machine learning to predict cytomegalovirus infection status. Typing coverage differed by locus: A, B, C, DRB1 and DQB1 were typed in about 629-640 donors, DQA1 in 500 to 550, DPA1 in around 580, and DPB1 in around 440. Because of strong linkage in the cohort, roughly five DR-DQ haplotypes were treated as single units for association and clustering. An earlier analysis of some 500 of the donors applied high-throughput TCR beta sequencing to assess whether each TCR beta V gene segment acted as functional or pseudogenic. The study aimed to test whether cataloging public T cell receptors could reveal signatures of past pathogen exposure. Using immunosequencing, the study profiled T cell repertoires from 500 to 800 subjects and related those repertoires to cytomegalovirus serostatus. The genetic ancestry cluster associated with self-reported Caucasian donors included over 80% of the roughly 400 genotyped donors. A later analysis re-examined previously published TCR beta repertoires from 500 to 700 donors and added high-resolution HLA genotyping to investigate patterns of TCR occurrence. In a later genetic analysis, genome-wide SNP genotypes for 398 of the 666 donors were used, and that subset was treated as a discovery cohort. Among about 390 genotyped donors of the cohort, an average of around 240,000 unique TCR beta nucleotide sequences were sequenced per donor, roughly a sixth of them non-productive. Approximately 300 gigabases of sequencing data and around 80 million unique TCR sequences made up an early release that covered under 750 HLA-typed donors. The later analysis used no new phenotypic data to find candidate immune exposures, relying instead on TCR beta sequences and their occurrence across donors. Besides the first cohort of about 730 subjects, a separate validation cohort made up of 120 different subjects was used. All discovery cohort repertoires had been generated on a single sequencing platform.

The cohort was made up of around 720 healthy bone marrow donors. At the time of sampling, all cohort members were nominally healthy, though unrecorded immune exposures were likely present. The donor tested CMV seronegative, placing the donor among the 350 to 400 seronegative members of the cohort. A peripheral blood sample was collected from each donor, and TCR beta sequencing was performed on peripheral blood mononuclear cells. Genomic DNA was extracted from the blood cell samples with the Qiagen DNeasy Blood Extraction Kit. Libraries were made using the immunoSEQ multiplex PCR assay. The multiplex PCR relied on a mix of 60 forward primers for TCR Vbeta segments and 13 reverse primers for TCR Jbeta segments. The CDR3 region of rearranged TCR beta genes was amplified from genomic DNA by a multiplex PCR assay. The amplified TCR beta libraries were sequenced on the Illumina HiSeq System as 87-base-pair reads. In the source study's methods: A later analysis tallied approximately 87 million unique TCR beta chains across the approximately 670 repertoires, and approximately 12 million of those chains were shared by two or more donors. Raw reads were error-corrected and collapsed into unique sequences by a nearest-neighbor algorithm in which closely related sequences were merged to remove PCR and sequencing errors. To assign V, D and J gene segments, CDR3 sequences were aligned to IMGT reference sequences. For a sequence to be retained, a match of at least six nucleotides to both a V gene segment and a J gene segment was required. Rearrangements were classified as productive when the CDR3 lacked stop codons and remained in frame with V and J, and all other rearrangements were classified as non-productive. Following IMGT convention, CDR3 was defined as the stretch from the second conserved V-encoded cysteine to the conserved J-encoded phenylalanine. The earlier analysis of approximately 590 of the donors excluded any sequence lacking an unambiguous match to a single V gene segment. An earlier analysis of fewer than 650 of the donors classified V segments as functional when productive rearrangements were above 56.7% and as segregating when the standard deviation between donors was above 5%. A statistical classification framework was developed to diagnose cytomegalovirus status using the catalog of TCR beta chain sequences. V and J gene assignment, in a later analysis, came from comparing TCR nucleotide sequences with IMGT/GENE-DB human TR gene sequences. A later analysis assigned CDR3 sequences and most-parsimonious VDJ recombination scenarios with the TCRdist pipeline. In a later analysis, each TCR beta chain was defined by its CDR3 amino acid sequence together with its V-gene family, and reads without a unique V-gene family were excluded. In a later analysis, fewer than 600 highly shared, low-generation-probability nucleotide sequences were removed to address suspected cross-contamination and a sequencing artifact. A later analysis calculated a clonal expansion index for each public chain from normalized within-repertoire ranks of inferred template counts. In a later analysis, generation probabilities were computed using a VDJ recombination model fitted to out-of-frame rearrangements, and the results were checked against IGoR. A later analysis scored TCR-TCR, TCR-HLA and TCR-CMV co-occurrence with hypergeometric tests, applying a repertoire-size bias correction to TCR pairs. In a later analysis, false discovery rates were estimated by permuting HLA or CMV assignments 20 times. In a later analysis, co-occurring TCRs were grouped using DBSCAN, with TCRdist sequence similarity added in when clustering inside HLA-allele-positive subsets. Repertoires with fewer than 30,000 or more than 120,000 public chains were left out of co-occurrence clustering, as were about 5 repertoires with anomalous nucleotide sharing. TCRdb obtained this table from immuneACCESS and retained in-frame rearrangements with V and J assigned. These tables miss some clones; where compared with another copy, unresolved V genes account for less than half of the shortfall, and the remainder is unexplained. That table is the source of V, J and clone size, and D and trimming were worked out from the DNA. This sample lists 100,000 to 150,000 clones; over 70% were detected once. The ten largest clones take up more than 2.5% of the sample.

About this clone: Its antigen is unknown. Base qualities were left out, and no much larger clone turns up one base away.

Study-wide findings and limitations: It was suggested by the authors that the approach could potentially be generalized to other disease states and immunological phenotypes. V-gene and J-gene trimming of TCR beta chains was associated with a missense DCLRE1C variant in a later genetic analysis, and the association was replicated in an independent cohort. A later analysis associated about 18,000 TCR beta sequences with specific HLA alleles at a false discovery rate of 0.05. The classifier was reported to diagnose cytomegalovirus status with high specificity and sensitivity in both the original and validation cohorts. While some public TCRs were present in many individuals, most TCR sequences turned up only very rarely across donors. Because counts were too low, about 18 rarely observed V segments, including chromosome 9 orphons, were excluded from the earlier analysis of 587 of the donors. In the study, around 150 TCR beta chains were listed as associated with cytomegalovirus. Roughly uniform sequencing depth across donors was assumed in presence/absence analyses, although this assumption may not hold. Several of the top co-occurrence clusters appeared to be linked to parvovirus B19, influenza, CMV and Epstein-Barr virus, according to a later analysis. A later analysis found that TCR association rates varied across HLA loci, with DRB1 alleles showing the most associated TCRs and HLA-C alleles the fewest. According to a later analysis, most CMV-associated TCR beta chains appeared to be HLA-restricted, and the HLA associations seemed to be driven largely by CMV exposure. Because some donors lacked HLA typing at each locus, the association tests relied only on the typed subset. In vitro tests confirmed that a few of the cytomegalovirus-associated TCR beta chains recognize cytomegalovirus antigens. Compared with equally common non-associated chains, HLA-associated TCR beta chains in a later analysis were more clonally expanded and had lower generation probabilities. A further reported finding was that TCR beta sequences accurately predicted the HLA-A and HLA-B alleles for most subjects in the first cohort. An earlier analysis of some 560 of the donors showed that most TCR beta V segments appeared in productive rearrangements either about 87% or about 30% of the time, which broadly matched IMGT annotations. A cluster of highly shared sequence variants was judged likely to be a technical artifact of the sequencing pipeline. Linkage disequilibrium might explain the correlated functional status among segregating V segments, but an unknown experimental factor could not be ruled out. When HLA alleles, especially DR and DQ, strongly co-occurred, attributing TCR associations to individual alleles was difficult. This cohort had only TCR beta chains sequenced, and the lack of alpha or paired-chain data limited which features could be detected. A later genetic analysis reported fewer N-insertions in productive TCRs among donors in an Asian-associated ancestry cluster than the roughly 700-donor mean. For the cohort, immune exposure information was limited to CMV serostatus.

This receptor was identified in a woman between 50 and 59 years old in good health and CMV-seronegative. What was sequenced was PBMCs.

For the CDR3, the sequence is CAAGGNTEAFF. The sequence in DNA is TGTGCCGCAGGGGGGAACACTGAAGCTTTCTTT. Recombination linked TRBV28 to TRBJ1-1, with 7 junctional bases fitting TRBD1. CDR1 and CDR2, per the germline V gene, are MDHEN and SYDVKM. After removal of 11 bases from V and 1 base from J, the junction retains 1 base not matched to a gene. Taken from cysteine to phenylalanine, the CDR3 has 11 residues. The only DNA kept is the CDR3, 33 bases in frame from the first base.